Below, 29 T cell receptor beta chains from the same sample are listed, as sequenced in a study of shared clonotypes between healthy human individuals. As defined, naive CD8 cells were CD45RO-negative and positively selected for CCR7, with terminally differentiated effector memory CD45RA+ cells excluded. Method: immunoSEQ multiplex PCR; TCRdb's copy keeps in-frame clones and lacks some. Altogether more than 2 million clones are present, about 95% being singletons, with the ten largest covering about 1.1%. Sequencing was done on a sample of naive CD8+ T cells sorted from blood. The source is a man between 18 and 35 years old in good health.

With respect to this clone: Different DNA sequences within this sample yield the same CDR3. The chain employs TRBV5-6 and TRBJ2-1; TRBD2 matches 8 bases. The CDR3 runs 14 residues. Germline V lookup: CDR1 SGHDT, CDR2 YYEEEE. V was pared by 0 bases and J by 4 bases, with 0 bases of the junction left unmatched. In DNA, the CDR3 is TGTGCCAGCAGCTTGGGACTAGCGTACAATGAGCAGTTCTTC. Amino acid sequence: CASSLGLAYNEQFF.

The CDR3 DNA sequence: TGCGCCAGCAGTGAGTCGAGTAGCGGTGAGCAGTACTTC. This encodes CASSESSSGEQYF. The chain combines TRBV10-1 with TRBJ2-7; TRBD2 might be the D (6 bases). This CDR3 has 13 amino acids. Germline V gene data show CDR1 as WNHNN and CDR2 as SYGVQD (reference sequence). Trimming removed 0 bases from V and 7 bases from J, with 10 bases in between.

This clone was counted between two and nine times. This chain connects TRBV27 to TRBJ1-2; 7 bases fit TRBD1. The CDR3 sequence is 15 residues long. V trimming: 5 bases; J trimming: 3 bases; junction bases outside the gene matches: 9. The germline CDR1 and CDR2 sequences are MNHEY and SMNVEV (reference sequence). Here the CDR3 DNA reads TGTGCCAGCAGTCCTGTATACAGGGGTGACTATGGCTACACCTTC. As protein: CASSPVYRGDYGYTF.

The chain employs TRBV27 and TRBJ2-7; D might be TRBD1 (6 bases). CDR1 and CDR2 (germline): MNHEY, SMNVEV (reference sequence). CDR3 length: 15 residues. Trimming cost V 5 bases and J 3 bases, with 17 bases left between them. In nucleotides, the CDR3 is TGTGCCAGCAGTCCGAGTGGGGACACTCTCTACGAGCAGTACTTC. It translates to CASSPSGDTLYEQYF.

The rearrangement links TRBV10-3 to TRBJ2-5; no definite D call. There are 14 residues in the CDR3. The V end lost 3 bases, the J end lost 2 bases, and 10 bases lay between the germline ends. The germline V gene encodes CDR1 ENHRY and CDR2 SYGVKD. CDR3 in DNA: TGTGCCATCAGTGAAGATACCATACAAGAGACCCAGTACTTC. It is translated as CAISEDTIQETQYF.

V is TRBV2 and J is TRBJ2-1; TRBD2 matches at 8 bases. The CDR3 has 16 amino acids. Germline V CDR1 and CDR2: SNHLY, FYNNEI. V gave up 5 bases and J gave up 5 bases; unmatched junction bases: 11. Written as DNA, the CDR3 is TGTGCCAGCAGTCCCGGGGGGGAGGGCGTCCACAATGAGCAGTTCTTC. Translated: CASSPGGEGVHNEQFF.

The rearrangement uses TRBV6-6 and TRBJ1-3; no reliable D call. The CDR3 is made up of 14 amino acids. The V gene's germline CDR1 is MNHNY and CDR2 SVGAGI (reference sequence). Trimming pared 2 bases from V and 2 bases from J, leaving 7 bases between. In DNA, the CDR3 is TGTGCCAGCAGTTACGGGGAAGCTGGAAACACCATATATTTT. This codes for CASSYGEAGNTIYF.

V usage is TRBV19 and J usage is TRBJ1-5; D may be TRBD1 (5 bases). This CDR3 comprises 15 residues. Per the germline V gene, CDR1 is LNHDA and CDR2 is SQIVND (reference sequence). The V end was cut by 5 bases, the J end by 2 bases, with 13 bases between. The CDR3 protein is CASSAGLRGNQPQHF. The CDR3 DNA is TGTGCCAGTAGTGCAGGGTTGAGAGGCAATCAGCCCCAGCATTTT.

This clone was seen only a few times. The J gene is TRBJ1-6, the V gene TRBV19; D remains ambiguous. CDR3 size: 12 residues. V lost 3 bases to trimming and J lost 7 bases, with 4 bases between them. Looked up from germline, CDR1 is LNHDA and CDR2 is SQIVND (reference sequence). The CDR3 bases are TGTGCCAGTAGTATGGCCAATTCACCCCTCCACTTT. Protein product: CASSMANSPLHF. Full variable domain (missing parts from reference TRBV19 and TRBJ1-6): DGGITQSPKYLFRKEGQNVTLSCEQNLNHDAMYWYRQDPGQGLRLIYYSQIVNDFQKGDIAEGYSVSREKKESFPLTVTSAQKNPTAFYLCASSMANSPLHFGNGTRLTVT.

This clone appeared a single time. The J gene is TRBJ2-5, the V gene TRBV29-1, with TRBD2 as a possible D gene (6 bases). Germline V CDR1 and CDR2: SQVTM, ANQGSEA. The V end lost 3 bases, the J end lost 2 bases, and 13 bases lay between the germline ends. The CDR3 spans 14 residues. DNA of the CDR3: TGCAGCGTTGATCGCCCGGGGGAACAAGAGACCCAGTACTTC. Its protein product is CSVDRPGEQETQYF.

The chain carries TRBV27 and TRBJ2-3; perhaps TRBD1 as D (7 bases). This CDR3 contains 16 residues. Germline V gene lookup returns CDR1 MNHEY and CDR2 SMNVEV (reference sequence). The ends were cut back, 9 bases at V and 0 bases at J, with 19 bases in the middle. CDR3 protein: CASEKGQGGSTDTQYF. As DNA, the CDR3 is TGTGCCAGTGAAAAGGGTCAGGGGGGCAGCACAGATACGCAGTATTTT.

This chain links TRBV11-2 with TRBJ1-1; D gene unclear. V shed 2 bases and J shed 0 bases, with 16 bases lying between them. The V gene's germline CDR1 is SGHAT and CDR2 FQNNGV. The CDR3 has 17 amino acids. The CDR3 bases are TGTGCCAGCAGCTTAACTGCTTACACCTACATGAACACTGAAGCTTTCTTT. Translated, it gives CASSLTAYTYMNTEAFF. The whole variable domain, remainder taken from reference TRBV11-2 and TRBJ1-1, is EAGVAQSPRYKIIEKRQSVAFWCNPISGHATLYWYQQILGQGPKLLIQFQNNGVVDDSQLPKDRFSAERLKGVDSTLKIQPAKLEDSAVYLCASSLTAYTYMNTEAFFGQGTRLTVV.

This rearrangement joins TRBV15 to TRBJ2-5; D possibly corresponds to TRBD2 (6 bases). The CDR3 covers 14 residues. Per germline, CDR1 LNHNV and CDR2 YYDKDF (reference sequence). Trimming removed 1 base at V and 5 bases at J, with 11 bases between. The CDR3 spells CATSRGGRGETQYF. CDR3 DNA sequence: TGTGCCACCAGCAGAGGGGGACGGGGGGAGACCCAGTACTTC.

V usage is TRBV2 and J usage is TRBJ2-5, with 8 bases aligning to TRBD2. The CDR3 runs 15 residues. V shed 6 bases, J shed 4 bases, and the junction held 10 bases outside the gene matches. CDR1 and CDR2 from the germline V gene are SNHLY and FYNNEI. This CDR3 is CASRSSRGGRETQYF. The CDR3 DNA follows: TGTGCCAGCAGGTCAAGTCGGGGGGGAAGAGAGACCCAGTACTTC.

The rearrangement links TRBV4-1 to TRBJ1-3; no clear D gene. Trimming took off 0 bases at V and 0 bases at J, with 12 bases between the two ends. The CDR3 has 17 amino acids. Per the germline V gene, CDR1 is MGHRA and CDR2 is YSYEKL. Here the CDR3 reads CASSQERFSSSGNTIYF. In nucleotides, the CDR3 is TGCGCCAGCAGCCAAGAGCGGTTCTCGAGCTCTGGAAACACCATATATTTT.

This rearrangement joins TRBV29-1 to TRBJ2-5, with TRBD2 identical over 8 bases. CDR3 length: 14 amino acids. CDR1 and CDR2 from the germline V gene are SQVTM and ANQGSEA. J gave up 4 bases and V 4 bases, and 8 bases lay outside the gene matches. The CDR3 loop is CSVVSSGPGETQYF. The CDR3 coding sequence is TGCAGCGTTGTGTCTAGCGGGCCGGGAGAGACCCAGTACTTC.

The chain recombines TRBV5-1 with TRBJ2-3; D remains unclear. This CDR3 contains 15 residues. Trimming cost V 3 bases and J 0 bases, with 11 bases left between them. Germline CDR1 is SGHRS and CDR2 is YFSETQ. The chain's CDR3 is CASSSVRSSTDTQYF. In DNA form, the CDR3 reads TGCGCCAGCAGCTCCGTTAGGTCCAGCACAGATACGCAGTATTTT. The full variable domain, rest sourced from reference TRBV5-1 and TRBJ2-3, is KAGVTQTPRYLIKTRGQQVTLSCSPISGHRSVSWYQQTPGQGLQFLFEYFSETQRNKGNFPGRFSGRQFSNSRSEMNVSTLELGDSALYLCASSSVRSSTDTQYFGPGTRLTVL.

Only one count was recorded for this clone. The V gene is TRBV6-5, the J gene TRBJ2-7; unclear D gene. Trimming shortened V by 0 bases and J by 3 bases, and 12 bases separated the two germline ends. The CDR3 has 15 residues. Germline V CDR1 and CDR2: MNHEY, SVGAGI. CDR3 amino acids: CASSYSGGAVYEQYF. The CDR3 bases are TGTGCCAGCAGTTACTCGGGCGGAGCCGTCTACGAGCAGTACTTC.

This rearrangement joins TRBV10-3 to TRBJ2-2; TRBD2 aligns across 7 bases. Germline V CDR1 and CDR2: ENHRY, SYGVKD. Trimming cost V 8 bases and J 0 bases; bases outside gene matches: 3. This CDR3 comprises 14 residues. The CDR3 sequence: CAIPREANTGELFF. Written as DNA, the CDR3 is TGTGCCATCCCCCGGGAGGCGAACACCGGGGAGCTGTTTTTT.

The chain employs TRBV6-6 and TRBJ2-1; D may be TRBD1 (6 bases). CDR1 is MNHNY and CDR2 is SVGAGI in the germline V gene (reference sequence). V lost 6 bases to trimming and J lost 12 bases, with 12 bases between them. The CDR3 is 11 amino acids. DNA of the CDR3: TGTGCCAGCAGCAACGACAGGATGCAGTTCTTC. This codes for CASSNDRMQFF.

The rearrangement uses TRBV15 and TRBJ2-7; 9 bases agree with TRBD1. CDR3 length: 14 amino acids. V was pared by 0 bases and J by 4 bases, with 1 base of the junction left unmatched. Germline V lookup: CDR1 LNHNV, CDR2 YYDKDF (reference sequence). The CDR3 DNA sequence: TGTGCCACCAGCAGAGAAGGGACAGGGTACGAGCAGTACTTC. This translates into CATSREGTGYEQYF.

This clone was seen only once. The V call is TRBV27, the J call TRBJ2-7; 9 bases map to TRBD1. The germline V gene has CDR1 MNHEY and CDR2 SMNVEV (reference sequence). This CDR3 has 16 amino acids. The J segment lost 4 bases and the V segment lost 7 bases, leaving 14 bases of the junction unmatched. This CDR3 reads CASTTGPGQGRYEQYF. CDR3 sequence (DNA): TGTGCCAGCACCACAGGGCCCGGACAGGGGAGATACGAGCAGTACTTC.

The CDR3 is CAWDRETGANVLTF. CDR3 in DNA: TGTGCCTGGGACAGGGAGACTGGGGCCAACGTCCTGACTTTC. This sequence joins TRBV30 and TRBJ2-6; 7 bases line up with TRBD1. CDR3 length: 14 amino acids. Germline trimming cut 5 bases from V and 2 bases from J; bases unmatched to any gene: 3. Germline lookup yields CDR1 GTSNPN and CDR2 SVGIG (reference sequence).

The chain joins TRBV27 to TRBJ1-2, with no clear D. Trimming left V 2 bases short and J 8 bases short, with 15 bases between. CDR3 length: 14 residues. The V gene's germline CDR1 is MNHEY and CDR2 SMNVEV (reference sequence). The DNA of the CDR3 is TGTGCCAGCAGTTTAGGGAATACTATGGTCGGCTACACCTTC. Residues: CASSLGNTMVGYTF.

CDR3 sequence reads: CAVRRGQKLTGYGYTF. The DNA of the CDR3 is TGCGCCGTTCGGAGGGGGCAAAAGCTAACCGGCTATGGCTACACCTTC. This chain uses TRBV10-2 with TRBJ1-2, with TRBD1 identical over 7 bases. This CDR3 contains 16 residues. Germline lookup yields CDR1 WSHSY and CDR2 SAAADI. V shed 11 bases and J 4 bases; nucleotides not matched to a gene: 19.

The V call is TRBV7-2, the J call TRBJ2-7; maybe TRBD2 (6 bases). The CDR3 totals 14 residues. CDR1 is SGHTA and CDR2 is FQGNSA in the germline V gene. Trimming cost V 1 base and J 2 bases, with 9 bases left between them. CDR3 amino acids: CASSLEDYTYEQYF. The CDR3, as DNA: TGTGCCAGCAGCTTAGAGGACTATACCTACGAGCAGTACTTC.

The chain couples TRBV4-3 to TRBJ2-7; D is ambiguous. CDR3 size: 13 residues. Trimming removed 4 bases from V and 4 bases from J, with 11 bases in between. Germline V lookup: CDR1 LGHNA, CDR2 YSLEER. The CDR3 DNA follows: TGCGCCAGCAGCCCCTGGGCCGGATACGAGCAGTACTTC. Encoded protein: CASSPWAGYEQYF.

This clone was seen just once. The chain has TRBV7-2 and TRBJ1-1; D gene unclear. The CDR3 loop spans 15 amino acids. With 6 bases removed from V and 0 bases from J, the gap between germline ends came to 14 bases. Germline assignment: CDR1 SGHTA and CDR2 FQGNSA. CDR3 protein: CASSPLGLMNTEAFF. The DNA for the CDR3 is TGTGCCAGCAGTCCTTTGGGCCTAATGAACACTGAAGCTTTCTTT.

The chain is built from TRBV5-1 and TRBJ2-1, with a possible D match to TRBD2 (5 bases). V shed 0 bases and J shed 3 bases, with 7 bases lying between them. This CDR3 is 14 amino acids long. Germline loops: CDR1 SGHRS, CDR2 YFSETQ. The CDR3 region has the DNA TGCGCCAGCAGCTTGGGAAGCGGCTACAATGAGCAGTTCTTC. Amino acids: CASSLGSGYNEQFF.